A single sample is the source of the 25 T cell receptor beta chains below, sequenced in a study of blood T cell repertoires in COVID-19. Profiled with immunoSEQ multiplex PCR; TCRdb holds only in-frame clones, not every one. The data hold 250,000 to 350,000 clones, with around 90% observed a single time. The sample taken for sequencing was PBMCs or T cells enriched from blood (not recorded which). The source is a young woman who had recovered from COVID-19.

This chain joins TRBV18 and TRBJ1-5; no reliable D call. V lost 6 bases and J lost 7, with 13 bases in between. CDR1 is KGHSH, CDR2 LQKENI, per germline. CDR3 length: 13 amino acids. The CDR3 reads CASSVILGQPQHF. CDR3 sequence (DNA): TGTGCCAGCTCCGTCATCCTCGGGCAGCCCCAGCATTTT.

V gene TRBV19 combines with J gene TRBJ1-3; D unclear. The germline CDR1 and CDR2 sequences are LNHDA and SQIVND (reference sequence). V lost 3 bases to trimming and J lost 7 bases, with 16 bases between them. This CDR3 is built from 15 residues. The CDR3: CASSMSALTGNTIYF. In nucleotides, the CDR3 is TGTGCCAGTAGTATGAGTGCTTTGACCGGGAACACCATATATTTT. Full variable domain (remainder filled in from reference TRBV19 and TRBJ1-3): DGGITQSPKYLFRKEGQNVTLSCEQNLNHDAMYWYRQDPGQGLRLIYYSQIVNDFQKGDIAEGYSVSREKKESFPLTVTSAQKNPTAFYLCASSMSALTGNTIYFGEGSWLTVV.

Note on this clone: It may be a read error: a sequence one base away is much more abundant. The rearrangement joins TRBV9 to TRBJ1-1, with 7 bases fitting TRBD1. Germline V gene lookup returns CDR1 SGDLS and CDR2 YYNGEE. Trimming took 4 bases from V and 4 from J; bases not matched to a gene: 1. CDR3 length: 12 amino acids. CDR3 sequence: CASSSGGTEAFF. The CDR3, as DNA: TGTGCCAGCAGCTCAGGGGGCACTGAAGCTTTCTTT.

The chain is built from TRBV6-5 and TRBJ1-2, with 8 bases identical to TRBD1. With 5 bases clipped from V and 7 bases from J, the junction kept 6 bases outside the gene matches. This CDR3 comprises 13 residues. The germline V gene has CDR1 MNHEY and CDR2 SVGAGI. CDR3 DNA sequence: TGTGCCAGCAGTCCGAGGGACAGGCTTGGCTACACCTTC. Residues: CASSPRDRLGYTF.

The chain links TRBV15 to TRBJ1-1; the D gene is possibly TRBD1 (5 bases). Trimming cost V 3 bases and J 1 base, with 12 bases left between them. There are 15 residues in the CDR3. Germline V gene sequence: CDR1 LNHNV, CDR2 YYDKDF (reference sequence). The CDR3 bases are TGTGCCACCAGCAGTGGCCCTGACAGGAACACTGAAGCTTTCTTT. It is translated as CATSSGPDRNTEAFF.

The rearrangement uses TRBV3-1 (or the pseudogene TRBV3-2) and TRBJ2-7; 7 nucleotides match TRBD1. V trimming: 4 bases; J trimming: 0 bases; junction bases outside the gene matches: 3. The CDR3 is 14 amino acids. Germline V gives CDR1 LGHDT, CDR2 YNNKEL (reference sequence). CDR3 sequence (DNA): TGTGCCAGCAGCCGAGGGACAGTCTCCTACGAGCAGTACTTC. Protein product: CASSRGTVSYEQYF.

This chain joins TRBV9 and TRBJ2-7; TRBD1 is a possible D gene (6 bases). Germline loops: CDR1 SGDLS, CDR2 YYNGEE. Trimming took off 3 bases at V and 4 bases at J, with 11 bases between the two ends. This CDR3 region has 13 residues. The CDR3 region has the DNA TGTGCCAGCAGCGCCGGACAGAAATACGAGCAGTACTTC. This sequence encodes CASSAGQKYEQYF.

This clone was detected once. This chain uses TRBV5-1 with TRBJ2-7; 7 nucleotides agree with TRBD1. Germline V gives CDR1 SGHRS, CDR2 YFSETQ. Trimming cost V 2 bases and J 3 bases; bases outside gene matches: 5. The CDR3 covers 14 residues. The CDR3 coding sequence is TGCGCCAGCAGCTTTCGACAGGGTGGCTACGAGCAGTACTTC. This translates into CASSFRQGGYEQYF.

The chain recombines TRBV28 with TRBJ1-5, with TRBD1 identical over 7 bases. V shed 5 bases and J 4 bases; nucleotides not matched to a gene: 5. CDR1 is MDHEN and CDR2 is SYDVKM in the germline V gene. The length of the CDR3 is 14 residues. The CDR3, as DNA: TGTGCCAGCAGTCGGACAGGTGATAATCAGCCCCAGCATTTT. It is translated as CASSRTGDNQPQHF.

The CDR3 reads CASTNRAGGSQPQHF. The CDR3, as DNA: TGTGCCAGTACGAATCGAGCAGGGGGCAGTCAGCCCCAGCATTTT. The chain links TRBV19 to TRBJ1-5; 8 positions agree with TRBD1. This CDR3 has 15 amino acids. V was pared by 7 bases and J by 6 bases, with 11 bases of the junction left unmatched. Germline V gene data show CDR1 as LNHDA and CDR2 as SQIVND (reference sequence).

The rearrangement uses TRBV5-1 and TRBJ2-1, with TRBD1 as a possible D gene (6 bases). Trimming pared 4 bases from V and 9 bases from J, leaving 17 bases between. Germline V lookup: CDR1 SGHRS, CDR2 YFSETQ. CDR3 size: 14 residues. The CDR3 nucleotides read TGCGCCAGCAGCGTACGGGACACTGGAGGTGAGCAGTTCTTC. Translation gives CASSVRDTGGEQFF. The whole variable domain, remainder taken from reference TRBV5-1 and TRBJ2-1, is KAGVTQTPRYLIKTRGQQVTLSCSPISGHRSVSWYQQTPGQGLQFLFEYFSETQRNKGNFPGRFSGRQFSNSRSEMNVSTLELGDSALYLCASSVRDTGGEQFFGPGTRLTVL.

The chain carries TRBV19 and TRBJ1-4; 7 positions agree with TRBD1. J gave up 8 bases and V 6 bases, and 6 bases lay outside the gene matches. This CDR3 is 13 amino acids long. CDR1 is LNHDA, CDR2 SQIVND, per germline (reference sequence). CDR3 DNA: TGTGCCAGTAGGCATACGACAGGGGAAAAACTGTTTTTT. Protein: CASRHTTGEKLFF.

V is TRBV7-2 and J is TRBJ1-1, with TRBD1 as a possible D gene (6 bases). This CDR3 comprises 13 residues. Germline V gives CDR1 SGHTA, CDR2 FQGNSA. With 6 bases removed from V and 2 bases from J, the gap between germline ends came to 10 bases. This CDR3 reads CASSKQGNTEAFF. In DNA, the CDR3 is TGTGCCAGCAGTAAACAGGGTAACACTGAAGCTTTCTTT. Full variable domain (outside the CDR3, taken from reference TRBV7-2 and TRBJ1-1): GAGVSQSPSNKVTEKGKDVELRCDPISGHTALYWYRQSLGQGLEFLIYFQGNSAPDKSGLPSDRFSAERTGGSVSTLTIQRTQQEDSAVYLCASSKQGNTEAFFGQGTRLTVV.

The chain combines TRBV4-1 with TRBJ1-2; TRBD1 agrees at 10 bases. V shed 0 bases, J shed 6 bases, and the junction held 7 bases outside the gene matches. The CDR3 length is 16 residues. Germline CDR1 reads MGHRA; CDR2 reads YSYEKL. The CDR3 protein is CASSQEPGQGRNGYTF. The CDR3 region has the DNA TGCGCCAGCAGCCAAGAACCGGGACAGGGGCGGAATGGCTACACCTTC.

The chain carries TRBV4-2 and TRBJ1-2; TRBD1 matches at 7 bases. This CDR3 is 15 amino acids long. Trimming took 1 base from V and 6 from J; bases not matched to a gene: 8. CDR1 and CDR2 from the germline V gene are LGHNA and YNFKEQ. The CDR3 nucleotides read TGTGCCAGCAGCCAAGTTGACAGGGAAGTTCATGGCTACACCTTC. Residues: CASSQVDREVHGYTF.

The CDR3 DNA sequence: TGTGCCAGCAGCCCAAGTCCGCGGGCCCAAGAGACCCAGTACTTC. It codes for CASSPSPRAQETQYF. The chain has TRBV11-2 and TRBJ2-5; tentative D call: TRBD2 (5 bases). Germline CDR1 is SGHAT and CDR2 is FQNNGV. Trimming removed 5 bases from V and 1 base from J, with 14 bases in between. This CDR3 has 15 amino acids. Variable domain in full (rest from reference TRBV11-2 and TRBJ2-5): EAGVAQSPRYKIIEKRQSVAFWCNPISGHATLYWYQQILGQGPKLLIQFQNNGVVDDSQLPKDRFSAERLKGVDSTLKIQPAKLEDSAVYLCASSPSPRAQETQYFGPGTRLLVL.

This clone was picked up one time. The chain couples TRBV5-1 to TRBJ2-7; the D gene is possibly TRBD1 (6 bases). Trimming shortened V by 0 bases and J by 1 base, and 14 bases separated the two germline ends. The germline V gene encodes CDR1 SGHRS and CDR2 YFSETQ. The CDR3 spans 16 residues. The CDR3 is CASSLAGQGLSYEQYF. The CDR3 bases are TGCGCCAGCAGCTTGGCCGGTCAGGGGTTGTCCTACGAGCAGTACTTC. Using reference TRBV5-1 and TRBJ2-7 for the parts outside the CDR3, the full variable domain is KAGVTQTPRYLIKTRGQQVTLSCSPISGHRSVSWYQQTPGQGLQFLFEYFSETQRNKGNFPGRFSGRQFSNSRSEMNVSTLELGDSALYLCASSLAGQGLSYEQYFGPGTRLTVT.

The chain employs TRBV7-2 and TRBJ2-1; 9 positions agree with TRBD1. Germline V CDR1 and CDR2: SGHTA, FQGNSA. The J segment lost 10 bases and the V segment lost 3 bases, leaving 13 bases of the junction unmatched. CDR3 length equals 16 residues. CDR3 bases: TGTGCCAGCAGCTTGTTCCGGGACAGGGTAGGCGGGGAGCAGTTCTTC. This sequence encodes CASSLFRDRVGGEQFF.

V is TRBV7-3 and J is TRBJ2-7; D is possibly TRBD2 (5 bases). CDR1 is SGHTA and CDR2 is FQGTGA in the germline V gene. This CDR3 contains 13 residues. The ends were cut back, 3 bases at V and 4 bases at J, with 10 bases in the middle. The chain's CDR3 is CASSLGERYEQYF. The CDR3 DNA reads TGTGCCAGCAGCTTGGGAGAGCGGTACGAGCAGTACTTC. The complete variable domain, with remaining parts taken from reference TRBV7-3 and TRBJ2-7, reads GAGVSQTPSNKVTEKGKYVELRCDPISGHTALYWYRQSLGQGPEFLIYFQGTGAADDSGLPNDRFFAVRPEGSVSTLKIQRTERGDSAVYLCASSLGERYEQYFGPGTRLTVT.

V gene TRBV10-1 combines with J gene TRBJ2-7, with D possibly being TRBD2 (5 bases). Germline CDR1 and CDR2: WNHNN and SYGVQD (reference sequence). The CDR3 runs to 14 residues. V lost 0 bases and J lost 5, with 11 bases in between. For the CDR3, the DNA is TGCGCCAGCAGTGAGTCGGCGGGCGGAGACGAGCAGTACTTC. Its translation: CASSESAGGDEQYF.

In the case of this clone: Other DNA sequences in the sample encode the same CDR3. V and J are TRBV10-2 and TRBJ2-1, with a weak D call TRBD2 (6 bases). Trimming left V 1 base short and J 7 bases short, with 14 bases between. Per the germline V gene, CDR1 is WSHSY and CDR2 is SAAADI. CDR3 length: 15 amino acids. This CDR3 is CASSEWRERGNEQFF. DNA of the CDR3: TGCGCCAGCAGTGAGTGGCGGGAACGGGGTAATGAGCAGTTCTTC.

The rearrangement uses TRBV28 and TRBJ2-3; 11 nucleotides agree with TRBD2. Losses at the gene ends were 6 bases for V and 3 bases for J; bases not matched to a gene: 5. The CDR3 is made up of 15 amino acids. CDR1 is MDHEN and CDR2 is SYDVKM in the germline V gene. The CDR3 region is CASRSTSGRTDTQYF. CDR3 coding DNA: TGTGCCAGCAGATCAACTAGCGGGAGAACAGATACGCAGTATTTT. Full variable domain (missing parts from reference TRBV28 and TRBJ2-3): DVKVTQSSRYLVKRTGEKVFLECVQDMDHENMFWYRQDPGLGLRLIYFSYDVKMKEKGDIPEGYSVSREKKERFSLILESASTNQTSMYLCASRSTSGRTDTQYFGPGTRLTVL.

The V and J genes are TRBV27 and TRBJ2-1; TRBD1 agrees at 9 bases. The junction had 10 bases not matched to a gene; V was cut back by 3 bases and J by 7 bases. Per germline, CDR1 MNHEY and CDR2 SMNVEV (reference sequence). This CDR3 comprises 16 residues. The CDR3 nucleotides are TGTGCCAGCAGTTTGGCCTCCGGGACAGGGCGAAATGAGCAGTTCTTC. It specifies CASSLASGTGRNEQFF.

The gene calls are TRBV28 and TRBJ2-2; 14 positions match TRBD2. V shed 8 bases and J 5 bases; nucleotides not matched to a gene: 4. The germline CDR1 and CDR2 sequences are MDHEN and SYDVKM. There are 15 residues in the CDR3. CDR3 in DNA: TGTGCCAGCGGGACTAGCGGGAGAAATACCGGGGAGCTGTTTTTT. It codes for CASGTSGRNTGELFF.

This clone was seen a single time. The chain links TRBV28 to TRBJ1-2, with D hard to call. Germline V CDR1 and CDR2: MDHEN, SYDVKM. The CDR3 covers 13 residues. The germline V and J ends were trimmed by 2 bases and 4 bases, with 8 bases remaining between them. The CDR3 DNA follows: TGTGCCAGCAGTTTAGGGGAGCCCTATGGCTACACCTTC. Residues: CASSLGEPYGYTF.